These 16 T cell receptor beta chains originate from one sample sequenced in a study of blood T cell repertoires in COVID-19. Measured with immunoSEQ multiplex PCR; TCRdb has only the in-frame clones, and not every one. Among roughly 380,000 clones listed, approximately 90% were seen once. Source material: peripheral blood. These receptors were taken from a woman in her thirties or forties with COVID-19, enrolled during active disease.

The chain employs TRBV2 and TRBJ1-3; 9 bases fit TRBD1. The germline gives CDR1 SNHLY, CDR2 FYNNEI. V gave up 6 bases and J gave up 4 bases; unmatched junction bases: 4. The CDR3 runs 14 residues. This CDR3 reads CASSTGGGGNTIYF. The CDR3 DNA reads as TGTGCCAGCAGCACAGGGGGCGGAGGAAACACCATATATTTT.

This sequence joins TRBV19 and TRBJ2-2, with D perhaps matching TRBD2 (5 bases). Germline CDR1 LNHDA, CDR2 SQIVND (reference sequence). The length of the CDR3 is 15 residues. The V and J ends lost 4 bases and 0 bases respectively, with 9 bases between them. The CDR3 reads CASSRGQTNTGELFF. The CDR3 DNA reads TGTGCCAGTAGTAGAGGGCAGACGAACACCGGGGAGCTGTTTTTT.

The gene calls are TRBV4-3 and TRBJ2-3, with TRBD1 as a possible D gene (5 bases). Trimming stripped 0 bases from V and 2 bases from J, with 12 bases between. This CDR3 is 16 amino acids long. Germline V gives CDR1 LGHNA, CDR2 YSLEER. The CDR3 DNA reads as TGCGCCAGCAGCCAAGATACCGCCAGGGCCACAGATACGCAGTATTTT. Its translation: CASSQDTARATDTQYF.

This clone showed up just a few times. The genes are TRBV7-3 and TRBJ2-3, with 8 bases that match TRBD1. CDR3 length: 15 amino acids. V lost 5 bases and J lost 3; bases outside the gene matches: 7. Germline CDR1 and CDR2: SGHTA and FQGTGA. The CDR3 loop is CASSPSTGVTDTQYF. Here the CDR3 DNA reads TGTGCCAGCAGCCCCTCGACAGGGGTGACAGATACGCAGTATTTT.

CDR3 region: CASSQAPMGGRSQETQYF. CDR3 sequence (DNA): TGTGCCAGCAGCCAAGCGCCGATGGGCGGGAGAAGCCAAGAGACCCAGTACTTC. The genes are TRBV3-1 (or the pseudogene TRBV3-2) and TRBJ2-5, with 7 bases matching TRBD2. CDR3 length equals 18 residues. Germline V gives CDR1 LGHDT, CDR2 YNNKEL (reference sequence). Trimming cost V 1 base and J 1 base; bases outside gene matches: 12.

The J gene is TRBJ2-1, the V gene TRBV5-6, with 8 bases lining up with TRBD2. The germline V gene has CDR1 SGHDT and CDR2 YYEEEE. The CDR3 sequence is 19 residues long. Losses at the gene ends were 4 bases for V and 0 bases for J; bases not matched to a gene: 15. CDR3 bases: TGTGCCAGCAGCGGGGGGATGCCTAGCGGGCCTAGCTCCTACAATGAGCAGTTCTTC. Its protein product is CASSGGMPSGPSSYNEQFF.

V usage is TRBV11-1 and J usage is TRBJ1-3; possible D gene TRBD1, 5 bases. The CDR3 loop spans 14 amino acids. V lost 5 bases to trimming and J lost 4 bases, with 12 bases between them. The germline V gene encodes CDR1 SGHAT and CDR2 FQDESV (reference sequence). The CDR3 DNA is TGTGCCAGCAGCCACAGGAGTTTGGGAAACACCATATATTTT. This gives the protein CASSHRSLGNTIYF.

This chain links TRBV30 with TRBJ1-2; 9 nucleotides match TRBD1. The CDR3 runs to 12 residues. Germline V lookup: CDR1 GTSNPN, CDR2 SVGIG (reference sequence). J gave up 5 bases and V 6 bases, and 4 bases lay outside the gene matches. CDR3 nucleotide sequence: TGTGCCTGCGCCGGGACAGGGTATGGCTACACCTTC. Encoded protein: CACAGTGYGYTF.

This chain links TRBV19 with TRBJ1-2; no reliable D call. Germline V CDR1 and CDR2: LNHDA, SQIVND (reference sequence). V lost 2 bases and J 0 bases, leaving 10 bases between the germline ends. This CDR3 region has 15 residues. The CDR3 DNA is TGTGCCAGTAGTATACCGGGAGGGTCTAACTATGGCTACACCTTC. This codes for CASSIPGGSNYGYTF.

The chain is built from TRBV27 and TRBJ1-5; the match to TRBD1 covers 8 bases. From germline, CDR1 is MNHEY and CDR2 SMNVEV (reference sequence). CDR3 size: 14 residues. J lost 2 bases, V lost 6 bases, and 3 bases had no gene match. As DNA, the CDR3 is TGTGCCAGCAGAGGACAGGGAGGCAATCAGCCCCAGCATTTT. It encodes CASRGQGGNQPQHF.

The V call is TRBV18, the J call TRBJ1-1, with a possible D match to TRBD1 (6 bases). CDR1 KGHSH and CDR2 LQKENI come from the germline V gene. The CDR3 is 13 amino acids. Trimming pared 4 bases from V and 2 bases from J, leaving 8 bases between. CDR3 amino acids: CASSLGANTEAFF. As DNA, the CDR3 is TGTGCCAGCTCACTGGGGGCAAACACTGAAGCTTTCTTT.

V usage is TRBV6-6 and J usage is TRBJ1-2; TRBD1 is a possible D gene (6 bases). CDR1 is MNHNY, CDR2 SVGAGI, per germline (reference sequence). The CDR3 extends over 14 amino acids. V lost 2 bases to trimming and J lost 8 bases, with 15 bases between them. CDR3 sequence: CASSYPKQGFGYTF. CDR3 DNA: TGTGCCAGCAGTTACCCGAAACAGGGATTCGGCTACACCTTC.

CDR3: CAAGGFPNSPLHF. CDR3 bases: TGTGCCGCAGGGGGGTTTCCTAATTCACCCCTCCACTTT. The J gene is TRBJ1-6, the V gene TRBV28; TRBD1 matches at 7 bases. CDR3 length: 13 amino acids. J lost 6 bases, V lost 11 bases, and 7 bases had no gene match. From germline, CDR1 is MDHEN and CDR2 SYDVKM. Based on the CDR3 plus reference TRBV28 and TRBJ1-6, the full variable domain is DVKVTQSSRYLVKRTGEKVFLECVQDMDHENMFWYRQDPGLGLRLIYFSYDVKMKEKGDIPEGYSVSREKKERFSLILESASTNQTSMYLCAAGGFPNSPLHFGNGTRLTVT.

The chain has TRBV5-4 and TRBJ1-2; 8 bases align to TRBD1. CDR1 and CDR2 (germline): SGHNT, YYREEE (reference sequence). The V gene end was trimmed by 2 bases and the J gene end by 5 bases; junction bases not matched to a gene: 8. This CDR3 spans 15 amino acids. The CDR3 DNA follows: TGTGCCAGCAGCTTTTCCTTACAGGGGGTTTATGGCTACACCTTC. It is translated as CASSFSLQGVYGYTF.

DNA for the CDR3: TGTGCCAGCAGTACCGTGGGGGGGGACAGGGGCGATTCGAACTATGGCTACACCTTC. This sequence encodes CASSTVGGDRGDSNYGYTF. The rearrangement uses TRBV27 and TRBJ1-2; TRBD1 matches 10 bases. The germline gives CDR1 MNHEY, CDR2 SMNVEV (reference sequence). The length of the CDR3 is 19 residues. V trimming: 5 bases; J trimming: 2 bases; junction bases outside the gene matches: 17.

The gene calls are TRBV7-9 and TRBJ2-2; 12 bases match TRBD2. With V trimmed by 5 bases and J by 5 bases, 6 bases remained unmatched. This CDR3 has 16 amino acids. Germline V gene data show CDR1 as SEHNR and CDR2 as FQNEAQ (reference sequence). The CDR3 is CASSPLAGGGTGELFF. For the CDR3, the DNA is TGTGCCAGCAGCCCGCTAGCGGGAGGGGGTACCGGGGAGCTGTTTTTT.